A selection of T cell receptor beta chains follows, all from one sample in a study of shared clonotypes between healthy human individuals. Profiling relied on immunoSEQ multiplex PCR, and the TCRdb table lists in-frame clones only, not all of them. The repertoire includes around 450,000 clones, 79% of them detected once, and 13% sits in the top ten. The sample was PBMCs. Receptor source: a woman aged 40 to 50 in good health. Some clones in this sample may be carry-over from other donors' samples. Both conserved end residues are part of each CDR3. Fields, in order: V gene, D gene, clone size, J gene, CDR3 DNA, CDR3 protein. D genes are given only for firm matches. Clone size appears in some rows only: once, few, many, or a class for an expanded clone.

TRBV5-4	-	-	TRBJ1-1	TGTGCCAGCAGCTTACCGGGACTCTCGGTGGCTGAAGCTTTCTTT	CASSLPGLSVAEAFF
TRBV6-4	TRBD2	many	TRBJ2-1	TGTGCCAGCAGTCCCGAGACTAGCGGGAGCGATGAGCAGTTCTTC	CASSPETSGSDEQFF
TRBV5-6	TRBD1	-	TRBJ1-4	TGTGCCAGCAGCCCGGACAGGGACGAAAAACTGTTTTTT	CASSPDRDEKLFF
TRBV11-2	-	-	TRBJ2-1	TGTGCCAGCAGCTTTGGCGAGCAGTTCTTC	CASSFGEQFF
TRBV7-2	TRBD2	-	TRBJ2-1	TGTGCCAGCAGCTTACGGGGGGGCCTTGAGCAGTTCTTC	CASSLRGGLEQFF
TRBV7-9	TRBD1	-	TRBJ2-1	TGTGCCAGCAGCCCCCGGACAGGGGCCTACAATGAGCAGTTCTTC	CASSPRTGAYNEQFF
TRBV6-5	-	-	TRBJ2-5	TGTGCCTTGGGGGGTGAGGTCGAGACCCAGTACTTC	CALGGEVETQYF
TRBV5-1	TRBD1	few	TRBJ1-4	TGCGCCAGCAGCTTTAACACAGGGGACGATGAAAAACTGTTTTTT	CASSFNTGDDEKLFF
TRBV28	-	once	TRBJ1-2	TGTGCCAGCATACTCCGGGGCTCCTATGGCTACACCTTC	CASILRGSYGYTF
TRBV4-2	-	once	TRBJ2-5	TGTGCCAGCAGCTTAGCCTTGGGATCAAAGATGGAGACCCAGTACTTC	CASSLALGSKMETQYF
TRBV30	-	-	TRBJ1-1	TGTGCCTGGAGTGTAACACAGGGGAACACTGAAGCTTTCTTT	CAWSVTQGNTEAFF
TRBV11-1	-	-	TRBJ2-1	TGTGCCAGCAGCCTAAGGCCCTACAATGAGCAGTTCTTC	CASSLRPYNEQFF
TRBV28	-	-	TRBJ1-1	TGTGCCAGCAGTCCCAACGGGGACAACACTGAAGCTTTCTTT	CASSPNGDNTEAFF
TRBV9	-	-	TRBJ1-5	TGTGCCAGCAGCCAGACACCTTATAGCAATCAGCCCCAGCATTTT	CASSQTPYSNQPQHF
TRBV5-1	-	-	TRBJ1-1	TGCGCCAGCAGCTTGATAGGGGAAAGGACTGAAGCTTTCTTT	CASSLIGERTEAFF
TRBV28	-	few	TRBJ1-5	TGTGCCAGCGGCACTGGGAATAGCAATCAGCCCCAGCATTTT	CASGTGNSNQPQHF
TRBV29-1	-	once	TRBJ2-7	TGCAGCGTTCAGATCCAAAAGGCCTACGAGCAGTACTTC	CSVQIQKAYEQYF
TRBV28	TRBD2	-	TRBJ2-2	TGTGCCAGCAGTTTATGGGCTAGCGGGAGTAACACCGGGGAGCTGTTTTTT	CASSLWASGSNTGELFF
TRBV7-2	-	once	TRBJ2-7	TGTGCCAGCAGCTTAGGTGGTCCCTCAAGCGAGCAGTACTTC	CASSLGGPSSEQYF
TRBV28	-	-	TRBJ1-2	TGTGCCAGCAGTTCTCCGGGTCCTGAAGTCTATGGCTACACCTTC	CASSSPGPEVYGYTF
TRBV7-2	TRBD2	-	TRBJ2-5	TGTGCCAGCAGCTCCCTGGGACTAGCGGTTGGAGAGACCCAGTACTTC	CASSSLGLAVGETQYF
TRBV19	-	-	TRBJ2-5	TGTGCCAGTAGTATGGGGCACAGGGTTAGAGAGACCCAGTACTTC	CASSMGHRVRETQYF
TRBV28	-	few	TRBJ1-5	TGTGCCAGCAGTCCCGCGGTCCGGGATTTCATTCAGCCCCAGCATTTT	CASSPAVRDFIQPQHF
TRBV18	TRBD2	-	TRBJ2-5	TGTGCCAGCTCACAAGGGACTAGCGGGAGTCAAGAGACCCAGTACTTC	CASSQGTSGSQETQYF
TRBV6-5	-	-	TRBJ2-1	TGTGCCAGCAGTCAAACTAGAAGTGAGCAGTTCTTC	CASSQTRSEQFF
TRBV5-1	-	-	TRBJ2-2	TGCGCCAGCAGCTTTCTAGCGAACACCGGGGAGCTGTTTTTT	CASSFLANTGELFF
TRBV18	-	few	TRBJ1-5	TGTGCCAGCTCACCGCGGACAGGCAATCAGCCCCAGCATTTT	CASSPRTGNQPQHF
TRBV20-1	-	-	TRBJ2-3	TGCAGTGCTGGGCTTGCAGATACGCAGTATTTT	CSAGLADTQYF
TRBV4-2	TRBD1	-	TRBJ2-7	TGTGCCAGCAGCCAAGATTATGGACAGGACTCCTACGAGCAGTACTTC	CASSQDYGQDSYEQYF
TRBV7-2	TRBD2	-	TRBJ2-1	TGTGCCAGCAAAGTGTTCGGGGGGACTTACAATGAGCAGTTCTTC	CASKVFGGTYNEQFF
TRBV28	-	-	TRBJ1-1	TGTGCCAGCAGTTTATCGGGCTGGCAGGGGGCTTTCTTT	CASSLSGWQGAFF
TRBV7-2	-	-	TRBJ1-4	TGTGCCAGCAGCGTGGGGGCCGAAAATGAAAAACTGTTTTTT	CASSVGAENEKLFF
TRBV7-2	-	-	TRBJ2-7	TGTGCCAGCAGCCCCTCGAGGATCTCCTACGAGCAGTACTTC	CASSPSRISYEQYF
TRBV6-1	TRBD2	-	TRBJ2-7	TGTGCCAGCAATCCTAGCGGGAGTATCTCCTACGAGCAGTACTTC	CASNPSGSISYEQYF
TRBV6-5	-	few	TRBJ1-1	TGTGCCAGCAGTTCCCCTATCCACACTGAAGCTTTCTTT	CASSSPIHTEAFF
TRBV15	TRBD1	once	TRBJ2-2	TGTGCCACCAGCATCGGGACAGGGGATACCGGGGAGCTGTTTTTT	CATSIGTGDTGELFF
TRBV4-3	-	few	TRBJ1-5	TGCGCCAGCAGCCAAGAAGCGGGAAACCCCCAGCATTTT	CASSQEAGNPQHF
TRBV7-2	-	-	TRBJ2-5	TGTGCCAGCAGCTTAGGGGTGGGACCAACCTACGAACAGTACTTC	CASSLGVGPTYEQYF
TRBV29-1	TRBD2	once	TRBJ2-3	TGCAGCGTTGGCGGGGGACCCAGCACAGATACGCAGTATTTT	CSVGGGPSTDTQYF
TRBV6-5	-	-	TRBJ2-7	TGTGCCAGCAGTTGCCCGAGGACTGAAGATTACGAGCAGTACTTC	CASSCPRTEDYEQYF
TRBV6-5	-	once	TRBJ1-1	TGTGCCAGCACCAACCCAGGGGTGAACACTGAAGCTTTCTTT	CASTNPGVNTEAFF
TRBV27	-	-	TRBJ2-2	TGTGCCAGCAGTACTCACCCGGGACTCGCGAACACCGGGGAGCTGTTTTTT	CASSTHPGLANTGELFF
TRBV5-4	-	-	TRBJ2-7	TGTGCCAGCAGCCCGACACACAGGGTAGGGTACGAGCAGTACTTC	CASSPTHRVGYEQYF
TRBV5-1	-	once	TRBJ2-7	TGCGCCAGCAGCTTGGGGTACCCATACGAGCAGTACTTC	CASSLGYPYEQYF
TRBV7-9	TRBD1	-	TRBJ1-4	TGTGCCAGCAGCGTCAGACAGGGAAGGTTTGAAAAACTGTTTTTT	CASSVRQGRFEKLFF
TRBV2	-	-	TRBJ1-1	TGTGCCAGCAGTGAACGTGCAGGGAAGGCTGAAGCTTTCTTT	CASSERAGKAEAFF
TRBV4-1	TRBD1	-	TRBJ1-3	TGCGCCAGCAGCCGAGACAGGGCTGGAAACACCATATATTTT	CASSRDRAGNTIYF
TRBV5-1	TRBD2	-	TRBJ2-5	TGCGCCAGCAGCCCCGGACTAGCGATCGGTGAGACCCAGTACTTC	CASSPGLAIGETQYF
TRBV18	-	-	TRBJ1-2	TGTGCCAGCTCACCACTGCCCGCTACGTCTGATGGCTACACCTTC	CASSPLPATSDGYTF
TRBV4-1	TRBD1	-	TRBJ2-6	TGCGCCAGCAGCCAAGTTGGGTACAGGGGGCGAGGTACTGGGGCCAACGTCCTGACTTTC	CASSQVGYRGRGTGANVLTF
TRBV11-2	TRBD2	-	TRBJ2-1	TGTGCCAGCAGCCGGGGACTAGCGGGGAGATACAATGAGCAGTTCTTC	CASSRGLAGRYNEQFF
TRBV4-1	TRBD1	-	TRBJ2-1	TGCGCCAGCAGCCAAGATACGTCAGGGGGAATTCATGAGCAGTTCTTC	CASSQDTSGGIHEQFF
TRBV2	-	-	TRBJ2-2	TGTGCCAGCAGTGGAGCTCCGTGGGCCGGGGAGCTGTTTTTT	CASSGAPWAGELFF
TRBV7-3	TRBD1	-	TRBJ2-1	TGTGCCAGCAGCGTCACAGGGGGGTCGGAGCAGTTCTTC	CASSVTGGSEQFF
TRBV10-3	-	-	TRBJ1-3	TGTGCCCCACGGTCCAGGGAGCACACCATATATTTT	CAPRSREHTIYF
TRBV11-2	TRBD2	once	TRBJ2-3	TGTGCCAGCAGCCCCCTGCGGGGGGGGGATACGCAGTATTTT	CASSPLRGGDTQYF
TRBV29-1	-	once	TRBJ2-5	TGCAGCGTTGTTCACGGGCCGGGGGAGCAGTACTTC	CSVVHGPGEQYF
TRBV19	TRBD2	once	TRBJ2-5	TGTGCCACGAGGGACGGGAGGGCCGGAGAGACCCAGTACTTC	CATRDGRAGETQYF